These 10 T cell receptor beta chains were sequenced from one sample in a study of lymphopenia after photon versus proton radiotherapy (dated by TCRdb to the late 2010s). Libraries were constructed by the immunoSEQ multiplex PCR assay. Imported from immuneACCESS, the table was reduced by TCRdb to in-frame sequences with V and J called. These copies leave out some clones; in studies compared against another copy, an unresolved V gene accounts for under half, and the cause of the remainder is not known. This sample gives roughly 61,000 clones in total; around 90% of them show up just once. About 13% of the sample rests with the top ten. The specimen comprised peripheral blood, sampled from a patient treated with proton-based radiotherapy. The receptor source for this set is a man older than 75 with esophageal cancer.

This sequence joins TRBV30 and TRBJ1-5; perhaps TRBD1 as D (5 bases). From germline, CDR1 is GTSNPN and CDR2 SVGIG (reference sequence). The CDR3 loop spans 15 amino acids. The V end lost 0 bases, the J end lost 9 bases, and 18 bases lay between the germline ends. CDR3 nucleotides: TGTGCCTGGAGTGTACGCAGTTTGGGAGGGACGCCCCAGCATTTT. It specifies CAWSVRSLGGTPQHF.

In DNA, the CDR3 is TGTGCCAGCAGCGTAGAGGGGGGATGGTCCTACGAGCAGTACTTC. Its translation is CASSVEGGWSYEQYF. The chain links TRBV9 to TRBJ2-7, with D perhaps given as TRBD1 or TRBD2 (6 bases each). Deletions cut 0 bases from V and 1 base from J, with 11 bases between. The germline V gene has CDR1 SGDLS and CDR2 YYNGEE. The CDR3 totals 15 residues.

The rearrangement uses TRBV27 and TRBJ1-4; D possibly corresponds to TRBD1 (5 bases). Germline-derived CDR1 and CDR2 are MNHEY and SMNVEV (reference sequence). The CDR3 is 15 amino acids. Trimming shortened V by 4 bases and J by 5 bases, and 14 bases separated the two germline ends. CDR3 bases: TGTGCCAGCAGTTCCATTTCCGGGACGAATGAAAAACTGTTTTTT. Residues: CASSSISGTNEKLFF.

Points on this clone: The sample carries other DNA sequences with the same CDR3. The chain joins TRBV9 to TRBJ1-3, with 7 bases that match TRBD1. V lost 0 bases to trimming and J lost 8 bases; unmatched junction nucleotides: 2. Per germline, CDR1 SGDLS and CDR2 YYNGEE. The CDR3 contains 13 residues. The CDR3 sequence is CASSVGDSHTIYF. As DNA, the CDR3 is TGTGCCAGCAGCGTAGGGGACAGTCACACCATATATTTT. The full variable domain, rest sourced from reference TRBV9 and TRBJ1-3, is DSGVTQTPKHLITATGQRVTLRCSPRSGDLSVYWYQQSLDQGLQFLIQYYNGEERAKGNILERFSAQQFPDLHSELNLSSLELGDSALYFCASSVGDSHTIYFGEGSWLTVV.

This rearrangement joins TRBV6-1 to TRBJ2-7; 7 bases fit TRBD1. The CDR3 has 14 residues. Germline V gene data show CDR1 as MNHNS and CDR2 as SASEGT. The V gene end was trimmed by 8 bases and the J gene end by 2 bases; junction bases not matched to a gene: 9. The CDR3 loop reads CASFSRGLAYEQYF. Written as DNA, the CDR3 is TGTGCCAGCTTTTCTAGGGGGCTCGCCTACGAGCAGTACTTC.

The chain employs TRBV5-6 and TRBJ1-6; 7 bases match TRBD1. This CDR3 comprises 16 residues. The V and J ends lost 3 bases and 9 bases, in that order; junction bases with no gene match: 12. Germline V gene data show CDR1 as SGHDT and CDR2 as YYEEEE. As DNA, the CDR3 is TGTGCCAGCAGCTCAGACAGGGTCGGTCAGGGTTCACCCCTCCACTTT. Translated, it gives CASSSDRVGQGSPLHF. The whole variable domain, remainder taken from reference TRBV5-6 and TRBJ1-6, is DAGVTQSPTHLIKTRGQQVTLRCSPKSGHDTVSWYQQALGQGPQFIFQYYEEEERQRGNFPDRFSGHQFPNYSSELNVNALLLGDSALYLCASSSDRVGQGSPLHFGNGTRLTVT.

The chain uses TRBV9 and TRBJ2-1, with 7 bases identical to TRBD2. Germline V gene data show CDR1 as SGDLS and CDR2 as YYNGEE. The ends lost 6 bases at V and 4 bases at J; junction bases unmatched: 7. CDR3 length: 14 residues. The chain's CDR3 is CASKREPEYNEQFF. The CDR3 DNA reads as TGTGCCAGCAAGCGGGAACCAGAGTACAATGAGCAGTTCTTC.

The rearrangement uses TRBV19 and TRBJ2-7; D possibly matches TRBD1 or TRBD2 (5 bases each). Germline-derived CDR1 and CDR2 are LNHDA and SQIVND (reference sequence). The CDR3 consists of 15 residues. The V gene lost 7 bases and the J gene lost 2 bases, with 18 bases spanning the gap. In DNA, the CDR3 is TGTGCCAGTACCTCGTCCGGTCAGGGAGCCTACGAGCAGTACTTC. It encodes CASTSSGQGAYEQYF.

The rearrangement joins TRBV7-9 to TRBJ2-7; D gene unclear. The CDR3 runs to 14 residues. V was clipped by 1 base and J by 3 bases, with 10 bases between them. Germline V gene data show CDR1 as SEHNR and CDR2 as FQNEAQ (reference sequence). Written as DNA, the CDR3 is TGTGCCAGCAGCTTAGACCCAACGATCTACGAGCAGTACTTC. Its translation is CASSLDPTIYEQYF.

The chain links TRBV6-1 to TRBJ1-5; TRBD1 matches 8 bases. The germline V gene encodes CDR1 MNHNS and CDR2 SASEGT. V trimming: 7 bases; J trimming: 5 bases; junction bases outside the gene matches: 10. The CDR3 extends over 15 amino acids. The CDR3 DNA sequence: TGTGCCAGCACCGTTGGACAGGGAGTTTATCAGCCCCAGCATTTT. Translation gives CASTVGQGVYQPQHF.